This is a list of T cell receptor beta chains from one sample in a study of cytomegalovirus exposure and HLA in healthy donors. Repertoires were generated with immunoSEQ multiplex PCR, while TCRdb's copy carries only in-frame clones and drops some. Of around 150,000 clones listed, about four fifths were seen once; the top ten hold 2% to 2.5%. The sample consisted of PBMCs. The receptor source for this set is a man aged 25-45 years in good health and CMV-seronegative. Both conserved end residues are part of each CDR3. The order of the fields is D gene, V gene, J gene, clone size, CDR3 protein, CDR3 DNA. D genes are given only for firm matches. Size values are once, few and many counts, or a class for expanded clones, and some rows have none.

D: TRBD1
V: TRBV4-1
J: TRBJ1-2
size: NA
CDR3: CASSQGTGSPGYGYTF
DNA: TGCGCCAGCAGCCAAGGGACAGGTTCGCCTGGCTATGGCTACACCTTC

D: TRBD2
V: TRBV27
J: TRBJ2-7
size: NA
CDR3: CASSFTSASYEQYF
DNA: TGTGCCAGCAGTTTCACTAGCGCCTCCTACGAGCAGTACTTC

D: TRBD1
V: TRBV28
J: TRBJ1-1
size: NA
CDR3: CASKGTGGLVGTEAFF
DNA: TGTGCCAGCAAAGGGACAGGGGGCCTCGTAGGCACTGAAGCTTTCTTT

D: TRBD2
V: TRBV18
J: TRBJ2-1
size: NA
CDR3: CASSRLAGEQFF
DNA: TGTGCCAGCTCACGACTAGCGGGCGAGCAGTTCTTC

D: TRBD1
V: TRBV4-1
J: TRBJ2-7
size: many
CDR3: CASSQDRQGISYEQYF
DNA: TGCGCCAGCAGCCAAGACAGACAGGGGATCTCCTACGAGCAGTACTTC

D: NA
V: TRBV5-1
J: TRBJ1-1
size: NA
CDR3: CASSFTPPTDNTEAFF
DNA: TGCGCCAGCAGCTTCACTCCCCCTACAGATAACACTGAAGCTTTCTTT

D: NA
V: TRBV27
J: TRBJ2-3
size: NA
CDR3: CASSVSLGTSTDTQYF
DNA: TGTGCCAGCAGTGTTTCCCTAGGGACTAGCACAGATACGCAGTATTTT

D: TRBD1
V: TRBV19
J: TRBJ2-1
size: NA
CDR3: CASSIARDRHNEQFF
DNA: TGTGCCAGTAGTATAGCCCGGGACAGACACAATGAGCAGTTCTTC

D: NA
V: TRBV6-4
J: TRBJ2-7
size: NA
CDR3: CASRDYPSVYEQYF
DNA: TGTGCCAGCAGGGACTATCCTTCCGTTTACGAGCAGTACTTC

D: NA
V: TRBV10-2
J: TRBJ1-1
size: NA
CDR3: CASSERIPLWGGATNTEAFF
DNA: TGCGCCAGCAGTGAGCGGATACCCCTTTGGGGGGGGGCGACGAACACTGAAGCTTTCTTT

D: NA
V: TRBV2
J: TRBJ2-3
size: NA
CDR3: CASSGGGFPPDTQYF
DNA: TGTGCCAGCAGTGGAGGCGGGTTCCCCCCAGATACGCAGTATTTT

D: NA
V: TRBV4-2
J: TRBJ1-4
size: NA
CDR3: CASSFRGRSDEKLFF
DNA: TGTGCCAGCAGCTTCAGGGGCCGGAGTGATGAAAAACTGTTTTTT

D: NA
V: TRBV27
J: TRBJ2-7
size: NA
CDR3: CASSAASSYEQYF
DNA: TGTGCCAGCAGTGCCGCCAGCTCCTACGAGCAGTACTTC

D: NA
V: TRBV27
J: TRBJ1-5
size: NA
CDR3: CASRTYSNQPQHF
DNA: TGTGCCAGCAGGACTTATAGCAATCAGCCCCAGCATTTT

D: TRBD2
V: TRBV28
J: TRBJ2-5
size: NA
CDR3: CASSSWQGVTELAGISETQYF
DNA: TGTGCCAGCAGTTCGTGGCAGGGGGTAACAGAACTAGCGGGAATCTCCGAGACCCAGTACTTC

D: TRBD2
V: TRBV7-9
J: TRBJ2-3
size: once
CDR3: CASSPRLAASTDTQYF
DNA: TGTGCCAGCAGCCCCCGACTAGCGGCTAGCACAGATACGCAGTATTTT

D: NA
V: TRBV5-1
J: TRBJ2-2
size: NA
CDR3: CASSLDRTDTGELFF
DNA: TGCGCCAGCAGCTTGGACAGAACGGACACCGGGGAGCTGTTTTTT

D: NA
V: TRBV2
J: TRBJ2-7
size: NA
CDR3: CASSQGRHAYEQYF
DNA: TGTGCCAGCAGTCAGGGCAGGCATGCCTACGAGCAGTACTTC

D: TRBD1
V: TRBV28
J: TRBJ2-3
size: NA
CDR3: CASSWTGGTDTQYF
DNA: TGTGCCAGCAGTTGGACAGGGGGGACAGATACGCAGTATTTT

D: NA
V: TRBV27
J: TRBJ2-3
size: NA
CDR3: CASRPGQLTDTQYF
DNA: TGTGCCAGCAGACCGGGACAACTCACAGATACGCAGTATTTT

D: TRBD2
V: TRBV5-4
J: TRBJ2-5
size: NA
CDR3: CASSNRLAGEETQYF
DNA: TGTGCCAGCAGCAACAGACTAGCGGGGGAAGAGACCCAGTACTTC

D: NA
V: TRBV29-1
J: TRBJ2-7
size: once
CDR3: CSVVWSSNEQYF
DNA: TGCAGCGTTGTGTGGAGTTCAAACGAGCAGTACTTC

D: NA
V: TRBV4-1
J: TRBJ2-7
size: NA
CDR3: CASSQSSGEFREQYF
DNA: TGCGCCAGCAGCCAATCCTCGGGGGAGTTCAGGGAGCAGTACTTC

D: NA
V: TRBV7-9
J: TRBJ1-4
size: few
CDR3: CASSYNPSFNEKLFF
DNA: TGTGCCAGCAGCTACAACCCCTCCTTTAATGAAAAACTGTTTTTT

D: NA
V: TRBV6-5
J: TRBJ2-1
size: few
CDR3: CASQQGMHEQFF
DNA: TGTGCCAGCCAACAGGGTATGCATGAGCAGTTCTTC

D: TRBD1
V: TRBV4-1
J: TRBJ2-5
size: NA
CDR3: CASSQAGQEETQYF
DNA: TGCGCCAGCAGCCAAGCGGGACAGGAGGAGACCCAGTACTTC

D: NA
V: TRBV19
J: TRBJ2-5
size: once
CDR3: CASSPQETQYF
DNA: TGTGCCAGTAGTCCGCAAGAGACCCAGTACTTC

D: NA
V: TRBV25-1
J: TRBJ2-3
size: NA
CDR3: CASSRGGPDTQYF
DNA: TGTGCCAGCAGTAGGGGAGGACCAGATACGCAGTATTTT

D: TRBD2
V: TRBV7-9
J: TRBJ2-3
size: NA
CDR3: CASSFWPSGLGDTQYF
DNA: TGTGCCAGCAGCTTCTGGCCTAGCGGCCTTGGGGATACGCAGTATTTT

D: NA
V: TRBV30
J: TRBJ1-5
size: NA
CDR3: CAWSVDRIGQPQHF
DNA: TGTGCCTGGAGTGTAGACAGGATTGGACAGCCCCAGCATTTT

D: TRBD1
V: TRBV19
J: TRBJ1-2
size: NA
CDR3: CASWDRSAGGYTF
DNA: TGTGCCAGCTGGGACAGGTCGGCGGGCGGCTACACCTTC

D: NA
V: TRBV6-5
J: TRBJ1-5
size: few
CDR3: CASSYSTQGNQPQHF
DNA: TGTGCCAGCAGTTACTCGACACAGGGCAATCAGCCCCAGCATTTT

D: TRBD1
V: TRBV7-9
J: TRBJ2-5
size: NA
CDR3: CASSQSPRDRGEETQYF
DNA: TGTGCCAGCAGCCAATCGCCGCGAGACAGGGGAGAAGAGACCCAGTACTTC

D: TRBD1
V: TRBV13
J: TRBJ2-3
size: NA
CDR3: CASSDGQGSDTQYF
DNA: TGTGCCAGCAGCGACGGACAGGGGTCTGATACGCAGTATTTT

D: NA
V: TRBV18
J: TRBJ1-2
size: NA
CDR3: CASSPPTANYGYTF
DNA: TGTGCCAGCTCACCTCCAACAGCAAACTATGGCTACACCTTC

D: NA
V: TRBV6-6
J: TRBJ1-4
size: NA
CDR3: CATEWRQSVGLFF
DNA: TGTGCCACCGAATGGCGACAGTCGGTAGGACTGTTTTTT

D: TRBD1
V: TRBV6-5
J: TRBJ1-6
size: NA
CDR3: CASSTGTGNSPLHF
DNA: TGTGCCAGCAGCACCGGGACAGGGAATTCACCCCTCCACTTT

D: NA
V: TRBV6-5
J: TRBJ2-2
size: NA
CDR3: CASSSTGATGELFF
DNA: TGTGCCAGCAGTTCGACAGGAGCTACCGGGGAGCTGTTTTTT

D: NA
V: TRBV5-1
J: TRBJ2-5
size: NA
CDR3: CASTRAGAPGETQYF
DNA: TGCGCCAGCACACGGGCAGGGGCCCCCGGGGAGACCCAGTACTTC

D: NA
V: TRBV6-6
J: TRBJ1-1
size: NA
CDR3: CASSPLGGEAFF
DNA: TGTGCCAGCAGCCCCTTGGGAGGGGAAGCTTTCTTT

D: NA
V: TRBV7-9
J: TRBJ2-1
size: few
CDR3: CASSSGGSEQFF
DNA: TGTGCCAGCAGCTCAGGAGGGAGTGAGCAGTTCTTC

D: NA
V: TRBV5-1
J: TRBJ2-7
size: NA
CDR3: CASRGHLPWVPFAGYEQYF
DNA: TGCGCCAGCAGAGGACACCTCCCCTGGGTGCCATTCGCGGGGTACGAGCAGTACTTC

D: NA
V: TRBV6-5
J: TRBJ1-6
size: NA
CDR3: CASRPQGPYNSPLHF
DNA: TGTGCCAGCAGACCCCAGGGCCCATATAATTCACCCCTCCACTTT

D: TRBD1
V: TRBV27
J: TRBJ2-1
size: NA
CDR3: CASSADTGGSYNEQFF
DNA: TGTGCCAGCAGTGCCGACACAGGGGGGTCCTACAATGAGCAGTTCTTC

D: TRBD1
V: TRBV4-1
J: TRBJ2-7
size: few
CDR3: CASSQFYRGRYDYEQYF
DNA: TGCGCCAGCAGCCAATTTTACAGGGGACGGTATGACTACGAGCAGTACTTC

D: NA
V: TRBV5-1
J: TRBJ1-1
size: NA
CDR3: CASSLQSMNTEAFF
DNA: TGCGCCAGCAGTCTACAGTCCATGAACACTGAAGCTTTCTTT

D: TRBD2
V: TRBV6-5
J: TRBJ2-1
size: few
CDR3: CASSGGRGGRGEQFF
DNA: TGTGCCAGCAGTGGGGGACGGGGGGGCCGGGGGGAGCAGTTCTTC

D: TRBD1
V: TRBV5-4
J: TRBJ2-3
size: NA
CDR3: CASSPWTGDTQYF
DNA: TGTGCCAGCAGCCCATGGACAGGGGATACGCAGTATTTT